A selection of T cell receptor beta chains follows, all from one sample in a study of blood T cell repertoires in COVID-19. Measured with immunoSEQ multiplex PCR; TCRdb has only the in-frame clones, and not every one. The data contain about 170,000 clones, over 65% of them singletons. The sequencing sample was made of peripheral blood. The receptors stem from a woman older than 75 with acute or convalescent COVID-19. Each CDR3 is given with its conserved first and last residue. A D gene is named only where the DNA matches it firmly. Size is stated for part of the rows, as once, few or many counts, or as a class when the clone is expanded.

.	TRBV16	.	TRBJ1-1	CASSRTYPTISSKGTAEAFF	TGTGCCAGCAGCAGGACTTATCCGACGATATCGTCTAAGGGTACCGCTGAAGCTTTCTTT
TRBD2	TRBV27	.	TRBJ2-5	CASKVSGNEGETQYF	TGTGCCAGCAAAGTTAGCGGGAATGAGGGAGAGACCCAGTACTTC
.	TRBV29-1	.	TRBJ2-7	CSVERPGGEQYF	TGCAGCGTTGAGAGGCCCGGGGGCGAGCAGTACTTC
.	TRBV7-8	once	TRBJ2-7	CASSSVWGVKEQYF	TGTGCCAGCAGCTCGGTTTGGGGGGTGAAAGAGCAGTACTTC
TRBD2	TRBV7-9	few	TRBJ2-5	CASSLHSGSGETQYF	TGTGCCAGCAGCTTACATAGCGGGAGCGGGGAGACCCAGTACTTC
.	TRBV5-6	.	TRBJ2-7	CASSLDGGHYEQYF	TGTGCCAGCAGCTTGGACGGCGGCCACTACGAGCAGTACTTC
TRBD1	TRBV27	.	TRBJ1-4	CASSLWARQGELFF	TGTGCCAGCAGTTTATGGGCGCGTCAGGGGGAACTGTTTTTT
TRBD2	TRBV5-1	.	TRBJ2-3	CASSLAGGRETDTQYF	TGCGCCAGCAGCTTGGCTGGCGGGAGGGAGACAGATACGCAGTATTTT
.	TRBV3-1/TRBV3-2	.	TRBJ2-7	CASKRLKGEYF	TGTGCCAGCAAGCGGTTAAAGGGCGAGTACTTC
.	TRBV7-2	.	TRBJ1-6	CASSARELGGAPLHF	TGTGCCAGCAGCGCACGAGAGTTGGGAGGGGCACCCCTCCACTTT
.	TRBV25-1	.	TRBJ1-4	CASSEYNRGTNEKLFF	TGTGCCAGCAGTGAATATAACCGGGGGACTAATGAAAAACTGTTTTTT
.	TRBV2	.	TRBJ1-1	CASRDRTANTEAFF	TGTGCCAGCAGGGACAGAACCGCGAACACTGAAGCTTTCTTT
.	TRBV19	.	TRBJ1-1	CASSRRGGNTEAFF	TGTGCCAGTAGTAGGAGGGGGGGGAACACTGAAGCTTTCTTT
TRBD2	TRBV5-1	.	TRBJ2-2	CASSWTSQFTGELFF	TGCGCCAGCAGCTGGACTAGCCAATTCACCGGGGAGCTGTTTTTT
TRBD2	TRBV19	.	TRBJ2-1	CASSSLAGGSYNEQFF	TGTGCCAGTAGTAGTTTAGCGGGAGGGAGTTACAATGAGCAGTTCTTC
.	TRBV19	.	TRBJ2-7	CASSMTGVTYEQYF	TGTGCCAGTAGTATGACAGGAGTTACCTACGAGCAGTACTTC
.	TRBV6-5	once	TRBJ1-5	CASSYSYRDQPQHF	TGTGCCAGCAGTTACTCGTATCGGGATCAGCCCCAGCATTTT
TRBD1	TRBV6-5	.	TRBJ2-3	CASGQGARRDTQYF	TGTGCCAGCGGACAGGGGGCCAGGAGAGATACGCAGTATTTT
.	TRBV7-2	.	TRBJ1-4	CASSLVEGEKLFF	TGTGCCAGCAGCTTAGTAGAGGGTGAAAAACTGTTTTTT
TRBD1	TRBV6-5	.	TRBJ1-5	CASRRTGGNNQPQHF	TGTGCCAGCAGACGGACAGGGGGGAACAATCAGCCCCAGCATTTT
TRBD1	TRBV7-3	.	TRBJ2-2	CASSRTGEIPGELFF	TGTGCCAGCAGCCGGACAGGGGAAATCCCCGGGGAGCTGTTTTTT
TRBD1	TRBV18	.	TRBJ1-1	CASSAGQGFNTEAFF	TGTGCCAGCTCAGCGGGACAGGGATTCAACACTGAAGCTTTCTTT
TRBD2	TRBV11-2	.	TRBJ2-7	CASRTPFAHSGSDEQYF	TGTGCCAGCAGGACCCCATTTGCCCATAGCGGGAGTGACGAGCAGTACTTC
.	TRBV19	once	TRBJ1-1	CASSPPFGEAFF	TGTGCCAGTAGTCCCCCTTTTGGCGAAGCTTTCTTT
.	TRBV5-1	once	TRBJ2-2	CASSRSGNTGELFF	TGCGCCAGCAGCCGCAGCGGGAACACCGGGGAGCTGTTTTTT
TRBD2	TRBV7-2	.	TRBJ2-1	CASSLGRLAGYWEQFF	TGTGCCAGCAGCTTGGGTCGGCTAGCGGGATATTGGGAGCAGTTCTTC
TRBD1	TRBV27	.	TRBJ1-2	CASSLTGGARYGYTF	TGTGCCAGCAGTCTTACAGGGGGCGCGCGTTATGGCTACACCTTC
.	TRBV10-3	once	TRBJ2-1	CATTKPGVDEQFF	TGTGCCACCACAAAGCCAGGGGTCGATGAGCAGTTCTTC
.	TRBV12-3/TRBV12-4	.	TRBJ2-7	CASRPPGGGQYF	TGTGCCAGCAGACCTCCGGGGGGCGGGCAGTACTTC
TRBD2	TRBV11-2	.	TRBJ2-3	CASSSLAGGPDTQYF	TGTGCCAGCAGCTCCCTCGCGGGAGGGCCAGATACGCAGTATTTT
TRBD1	TRBV19	.	TRBJ1-5	CASSITGVQPQHF	TGTGCCAGTAGTATTACAGGGGTTCAGCCCCAGCATTTT
.	TRBV19	.	TRBJ2-1	CASSPREGAVYNEQFF	TGTGCCAGTAGTCCCCGAGAAGGGGCGGTCTACAATGAGCAGTTCTTC
.	TRBV6-2/TRBV6-3	.	TRBJ1-1	CASSYYDTGNTEAFF	TGTGCCAGCAGTTACTATGACACAGGGAACACTGAAGCTTTCTTT
.	TRBV3-1/TRBV3-2	few	TRBJ1-2	CASSQADSSRSF	TGTGCCAGCAGCCAGGCGGACAGTTCCAGGTCCTTC
.	TRBV7-2	.	TRBJ2-7	CASSLTPLTRRQYF	TGTGCCAGCAGCTTAACCCCCCTGACTAGACGGCAGTACTTC
TRBD2	TRBV5-1	.	TRBJ2-1	CASSLEGEGEQFF	TGCGCCAGCAGCTTGGAAGGGGAGGGTGAGCAGTTCTTC
TRBD1	TRBV6-5	.	TRBJ1-1	CASIPGQGYTEAFF	TGTGCCAGCATCCCGGGACAGGGATATACTGAAGCTTTCTTT
.	TRBV5-1	.	TRBJ2-3	CASSLNGQGRPLAGYSDTQYF	TGCGCCAGCAGCTTGAACGGACAGGGCCGACCTCTAGCGGGATACTCAGATACGCAGTATTTT
.	TRBV10-2	.	TRBJ1-4	CASSEGLVTNEKLFF	TGCGCCAGCAGTGAAGGACTTGTCACTAATGAAAAACTGTTTTTT
TRBD2	TRBV9	.	TRBJ2-1	CASSAGGLYNEQFF	TGTGCCAGCAGCGCCGGGGGACTATACAATGAGCAGTTCTTC
.	TRBV3-1/TRBV3-2	few	TRBJ2-2	CASSLVSAGELFF	TGTGCCAGCAGCCTCGTCAGCGCCGGGGAGCTGTTTTTT